These 18 T cell receptor beta chains were sequenced from one sample in a study of graft-versus-host responses after intestinal transplantation. Clones were sequenced by immunoSEQ multiplex PCR, and TCRdb holds only the in-frame ones, with some missing. The top ten clones hold 8% of a sample with 15,000 to 25,000 clones, approximately 70% of them seen once. Graft material was processed, releasing intraepithelial and lamina propria lymphocytes. The sequences come from ileum tissue, collected roughly 3 weeks after intestinal transplant. These receptors were taken from a human patient who received an intestinal transplant, so some T cells may come from the graft donor.

The chain links TRBV28 to TRBJ1-6; 8 bases match TRBD1. This CDR3 comprises 14 residues. J gave up 12 bases and V 6 bases, and 10 bases lay outside the gene matches. Germline V gene lookup returns CDR1 MDHEN and CDR2 SYDVKM. The chain's CDR3 is CASSLGQGYLPLHF. CDR3 in DNA: TGTGCCAGCAGCCTCGGACAGGGCTATTTACCCCTCCACTTT.

The chain carries TRBV7-2 and TRBJ1-2; TRBD1 matches at 9 bases. The germline V gene has CDR1 SGHTA and CDR2 FQGNSA. V dropped 5 bases and J dropped 7; count of bases not matched to a gene: 11. The CDR3 is made up of 15 amino acids. CDR3: CASSIGTGREVGYTF. The CDR3 DNA follows: TGTGCCAGCAGCATCGGGACAGGGAGGGAGGTTGGCTACACCTTC.

This chain connects TRBV18 to TRBJ1-1; TRBD1 might be the D (6 bases). This CDR3 is built from 16 residues. Germline V lookup: CDR1 KGHSH, CDR2 LQKENI. The germline V and J ends were trimmed by 5 bases and 3 bases, with 19 bases remaining between them. In nucleotides, the CDR3 is TGTGCCAGCTCAAAGACCGGGACACCGCTAGACACTGAAGCTTTCTTT. Translating gives CASSKTGTPLDTEAFF.

The table lists this clone with a count of one. The chain joins TRBV12-5 to TRBJ2-1; 15 bases agree with TRBD2. V lost 3 bases, J lost 0 bases, and 6 bases stayed unmatched. The CDR3 covers 19 residues. Looked up from germline, CDR1 is LGHNT and CDR2 is FRNRAP. The CDR3 protein is CASGFRGLAGGRSYNEQFF. The DNA for the CDR3 is TGTGCTAGTGGTTTTAGGGGACTAGCGGGGGGCCGCTCCTACAATGAGCAGTTCTTC.

The V call is TRBV30, the J call TRBJ2-1; TRBD2 matches 9 bases. CDR3 length equals 15 residues. J gave up 3 bases and V 1 base, and 4 bases lay outside the gene matches. From germline, CDR1 is GTSNPN and CDR2 SVGIG (reference sequence). CDR3 residues: CAWSGVSGGYNEQFF. The CDR3 region has the DNA TGTGCCTGGAGTGGGGTTAGCGGGGGCTACAATGAGCAGTTCTTC.

The rearrangement links TRBV9 to TRBJ2-5; D possibly corresponds to TRBD1 (6 bases). This CDR3 is 16 amino acids long. The V and J ends lost 0 bases and 2 bases respectively, with 14 bases between them. Germline V gene data show CDR1 as SGDLS and CDR2 as YYNGEE. CDR3 sequence reads: CASSVGFGGLQETQYF. The CDR3 DNA sequence: TGTGCCAGCAGCGTAGGTTTTGGGGGCTTACAAGAGACCCAGTACTTC.

V usage is TRBV15 and J usage is TRBJ1-5; 8 bases align to TRBD1. Germline V gene data show CDR1 as LNHNV and CDR2 as YYDKDF (reference sequence). With V trimmed by 5 bases and J by 7 bases, 10 bases remained unmatched. The CDR3 has 15 residues. CDR3 sequence (DNA): TGTGCCACCAGCGCACCCCGGGACAGGACCCAGCCCCAGCATTTT. It specifies CATSAPRDRTQPQHF.

The chain joins TRBV5-6 to TRBJ2-1; the D is unclear. The V end lost 4 bases, the J end lost 12 bases, and 17 bases lay between the germline ends. Germline CDR1 SGHDT, CDR2 YYEEEE. The CDR3 runs 13 residues. The CDR3, as DNA: TGTGCCAGCAGCCAAACCCCCCCTAGTGGGCAGTTCTTC. Encoded protein: CASSQTPPSGQFF.

In its sample, this clone was seen a few times. The chain is built from TRBV27 and TRBJ2-7; 7 nucleotides align to TRBD2. Germline values: CDR1 MNHEY, CDR2 SMNVEV (reference sequence). Germline trimming cut 6 bases from V and 4 bases from J; bases unmatched to any gene: 12. There are 15 residues in the CDR3. The CDR3 here is CASSPKRDRGYEQYF. The CDR3 DNA sequence: TGTGCCAGCAGCCCTAAGCGGGACCGTGGGTACGAGCAGTACTTC.

The chain combines TRBV4-1 with TRBJ1-4; unclear D gene. From germline, CDR1 is MGHRA and CDR2 YSYEKL. CDR3 size: 14 residues. Trimming shortened V by 8 bases and J by 2 bases, and 12 bases separated the two germline ends. DNA for the CDR3: TGCGCCAGCCGAATACTAGGGACTAATGAAAAACTGTTTTTT. Translated: CASRILGTNEKLFF.

The V gene is TRBV7-8, the J gene TRBJ1-2; D gene ambiguous. The CDR3 is 13 amino acids. Between the trimmed V and J ends, which lost 2 bases and 4 bases, there was a span of 8 bases. Germline V CDR1 and CDR2: SGHVS, FQNEAQ. The CDR3 sequence: CASSLTGIYGYTF. The CDR3 DNA reads TGTGCCAGCAGCTTAACCGGGATCTATGGCTACACCTTC.

The chain carries TRBV28 and TRBJ2-3; perhaps TRBD2 as D (6 bases). The V and J ends lost 2 bases and 4 bases respectively, with 10 bases between them. This CDR3 comprises 14 residues. Per the germline V gene, CDR1 is MDHEN and CDR2 is SYDVKM. The CDR3 spells CASSLVTGADTQYF. DNA of the CDR3: TGTGCCAGCAGTTTAGTAACGGGGGCAGATACGCAGTATTTT.

J is TRBJ2-1 and V is TRBV19; possibly TRBD1 for D (6 bases). The CDR3 has 13 residues. V lost 3 bases and J 7 bases, leaving 10 bases between the germline ends. Germline lookup yields CDR1 LNHDA and CDR2 SQIVND (reference sequence). The DNA for the CDR3 is TGTGCCAGTAGTATGGGCCAGGGGAATGAGCAGTTCTTC. Its translation is CASSMGQGNEQFF.

The genes are TRBV5-4 and TRBJ2-7; D is perhaps TRBD2 (5 bases). V was clipped by 5 bases and J by 5 bases, with 20 bases between them. Looked up from germline, CDR1 is SGHNT and CDR2 is YYREEE (reference sequence). This CDR3 has 15 amino acids. The DNA of the CDR3 is TGTGCCAGCAGGAGAGACGCGGACTCGGTGAACGAGCAGTACTTC. Amino acids: CASRRDADSVNEQYF. The whole variable domain, remainder taken from reference TRBV5-4 and TRBJ2-7, is ETGVTQSPTHLIKTRGQQVTLRCSSQSGHNTVSWYQQALGQGPQFIFQYYREEENGRGNFPPRFSGLQFPNYSSELNVNALELDDSALYLCASRRDADSVNEQYFGPGTRLTVT.

The rearrangement links TRBV30 to TRBJ1-1, with D possibly matching TRBD1 (5 bases). This CDR3 spans 15 amino acids. Trimming left V 4 bases short and J 1 base short, with 16 bases between. Germline-derived CDR1 and CDR2 are GTSNPN and SVGIG (reference sequence). The CDR3 loop is CAWIPLGGWNTEAFF. Written as DNA, the CDR3 is TGTGCCTGGATTCCCTTGGGGGGGTGGAACACTGAAGCTTTCTTT.

This chain links TRBV5-1 with TRBJ2-6; the match to TRBD1 covers 9 bases. CDR3 length: 21 amino acids. Germline CDR1 is SGHRS and CDR2 is YFSETQ. The CDR3 nucleotides are TGCACCTTCGTAAAGACGGAGGCCGATGGACAGGGGCGGACTGGGGCCAACGTCCTGACTTTC. Amino acid sequence: CTFVKTEADGQGRTGANVLTF.

This chain connects TRBV9 to TRBJ1-2; D call uncertain. Germline CDR1 is SGDLS and CDR2 is YYNGEE. The CDR3 totals 14 residues. Trimming stripped 0 bases from V and 5 bases from J, with 11 bases between. The CDR3 region is CASSVAGEGYGYTF. CDR3 DNA sequence: TGTGCCAGCAGCGTAGCTGGGGAGGGTTATGGCTACACCTTC.

The genes are TRBV30 and TRBJ2-4; 7 nucleotides align to TRBD1. Germline V gene sequence: CDR1 GTSNPN, CDR2 SVGIG (reference sequence). V was clipped by 0 bases and J by 1 base; unmatched bases: 18. CDR3 length equals 20 residues. This chain's CDR3 is CAWSVLFPRQGRGAKNIQYF. In nucleotides, the CDR3 is TGTGCCTGGAGTGTACTCTTCCCTCGACAGGGCCGCGGGGCCAAAAACATTCAGTACTTC.